This T cell receptor beta chain was captured in a study of cytomegalovirus exposure and HLA in healthy donors (dated by TCRdb to about 2017). Notes on the research overall: An earlier analysis of roughly 610 of the donors reported approximately 260 Gb of sequence data and roughly 120 million unique TCR beta sequences obtained from around 170 million T cells. The aim of the study was to test whether cataloging public T cell receptors could identify signatures of past pathogen exposure. The later analysis used no new phenotypic data to find candidate immune exposures, relying instead on TCR beta sequences and their occurrence across donors. Among around 400 genotyped donors of the cohort, an average of about 240,000 unique TCR beta nucleotide sequences was sequenced per donor, of which roughly 17% were non-productive. Five DR-DQ haplotypes were treated as single units for association and clustering because of strong linkage in the cohort. A later genetic analysis used genome-wide SNP genotypes for about 60% of the roughly 670 donors, treating that subset as a discovery cohort. The T cell repertoires of some 670 subjects were profiled by immunosequencing and related to cytomegalovirus serostatus. In an earlier analysis of 500 to 650 of the donors, high-throughput TCR beta sequencing was used to judge whether each TCR beta V gene segment behaved as functional or pseudogenic. In a later analysis, previously published TCR beta repertoires from 550 to 750 donors were re-analyzed and high-resolution HLA genotyping was added so that TCR occurrence patterns could be studied. The number of donors typed differed by locus, with about 629-640 for A, B, C, DRB1 and DQB1, around 520 for DQA1, 600 to 610 for DPA1, and about 450 for DPB1. An early release covering more than 500 HLA-typed donors comprised approximately 290 gigabases of sequencing data and 85 million or so unique TCR sequences. Class I and class II HLA loci were covered by the typing at four-digit resolution. Every repertoire in the discovery cohort had been generated on one and the same sequencing platform. The study combined high-throughput TCR immunosequencing, statistical association of individual TCRs with disease status, and machine learning to predict cytomegalovirus infection status. In addition to the first cohort of 650 to 800 subjects, a separate validation cohort of over 90 different subjects was used. Of the roughly 410 genotyped donors, over 80% were placed in the genetic ancestry cluster associated with self-reported Caucasian donors. Donor age, sex, ethnicity and CMV serostatus were collected together with the repertoire data.

The cohort consisted of fewer than 700 healthy bone marrow donors. At the time of sampling, every cohort member was nominally healthy, though immune exposures that went unrecorded were likely present. The donor tested CMV seropositive and was one of the 289 seropositive cohort members. A peripheral blood sample was collected from each donor, and TCR beta sequencing was performed on peripheral blood mononuclear cells. The Qiagen DNeasy Blood Extraction Kit was used to extract genomic DNA from the blood cell samples. General study outcomes and caveats: This cohort had only TCR beta chains sequenced, and the lack of alpha or paired-chain data limited which features could be detected. A total of about 150 TCR beta chains were listed by the study as associated with cytomegalovirus. Cytomegalovirus status was reported to be diagnosed by the classifier with high specificity and sensitivity in both the original and validation cohorts. The authors suggested that the approach could potentially be generalized to other disease states and immunological phenotypes. According to a later analysis, most CMV-associated TCR beta chains appeared to be HLA-restricted, and the HLA associations seemed to be driven largely by CMV exposure. Correlated functional status among segregating V segments might be attributable to linkage disequilibrium, but an unknown experimental factor could not be ruled out. A later genetic analysis associated a missense DCLRE1C variant with V-gene and J-gene trimming of TCR beta chains, and an independent cohort replicated the association. Sequencing depth was assumed to be roughly uniform across donors in the presence/absence analyses, though that assumption may not hold. A few of the identified cytomegalovirus-associated TCR beta chains were confirmed in vitro to be specific for cytomegalovirus antigens. When HLA alleles, especially DR and DQ, strongly co-occurred, attributing TCR associations to individual alleles was difficult. A group of highly shared sequence variants was considered likely to be a technical artifact of the sequencing pipeline. Because HLA typing was unavailable for some donors at each locus, only the typed subset was used in association tests. At a false discovery rate of 0.05, a later analysis linked about 17,000 TCR beta sequences to specific HLA alleles. The 87-base-pair reads could not distinguish some IMGT-functional V segments, including TRBV6-2 and TRBV6-3, so those segments were excluded. Across donors, most TCR sequences were observed very rarely, whereas some public TCRs were present in many individuals. A further reported finding was that TCR beta sequences accurately predicted the HLA-A and HLA-B alleles for most subjects in the first cohort. According to a later analysis, parvovirus B19, influenza, CMV and Epstein-Barr virus appeared linked to several top co-occurrence clusters. Because counts were too low, seventeen rarely observed V segments, including chromosome 9 orphons, were excluded from the earlier analysis of 587 of the donors. An earlier analysis of around 600 of the donors showed that most TCR beta V segments appeared in productive rearrangements either about 87% or about 30% of the time, which broadly matched IMGT annotations. A later genetic analysis reported fewer N-insertions in productive TCRs among donors in an Asian-associated ancestry cluster than the roughly 650-donor mean. A later analysis found that HLA-associated TCR beta chains were more clonally expanded and had lower generation probabilities than equally common non-associated chains. A later analysis found that TCR association rates varied across HLA loci, with DRB1 alleles showing the most associated TCRs and HLA-C alleles the fewest. For the cohort, immune exposure information was limited to CMV serostatus.

The sample holds a few counts of this clone. Its antigen is currently not known. Qualities for individual bases were not recorded, and no much larger clone is one base off. Library method: the immunoSEQ multiplex PCR assay. For the multiplex PCR, a mixture combining 60 forward primers for TCR Vbeta segments and 13 reverse primers for TCR Jbeta segments was used. Amplification of the CDR3 region of rearranged TCR beta genes was performed with a multiplex PCR assay on genomic DNA. The Illumina HiSeq System was used to sequence the amplified TCR beta libraries as 87-base-pair reads. Processing in the source paper ran as follows. Across the roughly 600 repertoires, a later analysis counted 60 million to 90 million unique TCR beta chains, some 11 million of which were shared by at least two donors. Raw reads were error-corrected and collapsed into unique sequences by a nearest-neighbor algorithm in which closely related sequences were merged to remove PCR and sequencing errors. CDR3 sequences were aligned to IMGT reference sequences to assign V, D and J gene segments. For a sequence to be retained, at least a six-nucleotide match to both a V gene segment and a J gene segment was required. Rearrangements were classified as productive when the CDR3 lacked stop codons and remained in frame with V and J, and all other rearrangements were classified as non-productive. Following IMGT convention, CDR3 was defined as the stretch from the second conserved V-encoded cysteine to the conserved J-encoded phenylalanine. In an earlier analysis of 550 to 650 of the donors, sequences lacking an unambiguous match to a single V gene segment were excluded. An earlier analysis of roughly 590 of the donors called V segments functional above 56.7% productive rearrangements and segregating when the between-donor standard deviation exceeded 5%. A statistical classification framework was built to diagnose cytomegalovirus status from the catalog of TCR beta chain sequences. V and J gene assignment, in a later analysis, came from comparing TCR nucleotide sequences with IMGT/GENE-DB human TR gene sequences. Using the TCRdist pipeline, a later analysis assigned CDR3 sequences along with most-parsimonious VDJ recombination scenarios. A later analysis defined each TCR beta chain by its CDR3 amino acid sequence plus V-gene family, and excluded reads lacking a unique V-gene family. A later analysis removed 450 to 600 highly shared, low-generation-probability nucleotide sequences to deal with suspected cross-contamination and a sequencing artifact. In a later analysis, a clonal expansion index was calculated for each public chain from normalized within-repertoire ranks of inferred template counts. A later analysis computed generation probabilities with a VDJ recombination model fitted to out-of-frame rearrangements, and checked the results against IGoR. In a later analysis, TCR-TCR, TCR-HLA and TCR-CMV co-occurrence was scored with hypergeometric tests, and a repertoire-size bias correction was applied to TCR pairs. To estimate false discovery rates, a later analysis permuted the HLA or CMV assignments 20 times. In a later analysis, co-occurring TCRs were grouped with DBSCAN, and TCRdist sequence similarity was added when clustering was performed within HLA-allele-positive subsets. Repertoires with fewer than 30,000 or more than 120,000 public chains were left out of co-occurrence clustering, as were several repertoires with anomalous nucleotide sharing. This immuneACCESS table, as held by TCRdb, lists in-frame sequences with V and J called but not all clones. Of the missing ones, under half trace to an unresolved V gene in checked studies; the others have no known cause. Clonal size and the V and J genes are those of that table, whereas D and trimming came from the DNA. This sample holds under 100,000 clones; around 79% were observed only once. 5.5% to 6% of the sample goes to the ten largest clones.

The CDR1 and CDR2 encoded by the germline V gene are SGHRS and YFSETQ. Ends trimmed: V by 0 bases, J by 4 bases; bases unmatched to a gene: 5. Its CDR3 holds 16 amino acids, cysteine through phenylalanine. Only the CDR3 part of the read is kept: 48 bases, read in frame from the first base. This receptor was identified in a man aged 18 to 29 in good health and CMV-seropositive. Recombination joined TRBV5-1 with TRBJ2-1, with 9 central nucleotides matching TRBD2. The specimen sequenced was PBMCs. The CDR3 reads CASSLASSGTYNEQFF. The DNA sequence is as follows: TGCGCCAGCAGCTTGGCTTCTAGCGGGACATACAATGAGCAGTTCTTC.